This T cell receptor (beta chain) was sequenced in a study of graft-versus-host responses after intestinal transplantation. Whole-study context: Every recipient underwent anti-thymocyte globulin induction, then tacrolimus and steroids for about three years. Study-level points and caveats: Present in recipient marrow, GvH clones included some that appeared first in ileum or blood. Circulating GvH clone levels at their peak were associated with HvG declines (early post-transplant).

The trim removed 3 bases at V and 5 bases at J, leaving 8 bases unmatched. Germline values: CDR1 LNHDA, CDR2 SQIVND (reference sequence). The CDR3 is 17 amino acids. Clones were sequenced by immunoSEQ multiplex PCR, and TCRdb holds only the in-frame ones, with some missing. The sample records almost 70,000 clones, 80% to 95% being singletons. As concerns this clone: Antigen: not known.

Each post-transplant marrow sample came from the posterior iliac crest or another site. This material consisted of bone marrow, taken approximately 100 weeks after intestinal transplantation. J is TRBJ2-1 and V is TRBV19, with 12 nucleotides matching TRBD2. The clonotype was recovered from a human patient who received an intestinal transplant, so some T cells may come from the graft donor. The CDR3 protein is CASSIVHLAGGHNEQFF. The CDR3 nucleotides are TGTGCCAGTAGTATTGTTCACCTAGCGGGAGGGCACAATGAGCAGTTCTTC.